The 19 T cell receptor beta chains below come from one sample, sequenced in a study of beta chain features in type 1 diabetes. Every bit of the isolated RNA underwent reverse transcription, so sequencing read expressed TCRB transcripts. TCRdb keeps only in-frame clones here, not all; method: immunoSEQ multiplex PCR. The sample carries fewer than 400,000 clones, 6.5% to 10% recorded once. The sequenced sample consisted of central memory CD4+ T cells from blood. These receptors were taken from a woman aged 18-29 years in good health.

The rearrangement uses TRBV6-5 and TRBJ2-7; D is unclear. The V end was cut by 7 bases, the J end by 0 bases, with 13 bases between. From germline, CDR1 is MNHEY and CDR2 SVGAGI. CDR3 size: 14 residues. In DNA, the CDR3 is TGTGCCAGCACACGCGATAGTAACTCCTACGAGCAGTACTTC. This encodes CASTRDSNSYEQYF.

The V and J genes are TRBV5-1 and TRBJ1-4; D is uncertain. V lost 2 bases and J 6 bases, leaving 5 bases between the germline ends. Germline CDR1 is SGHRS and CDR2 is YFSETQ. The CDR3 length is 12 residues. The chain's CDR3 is CASSFGDEKLFF. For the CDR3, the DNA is TGCGCCAGCAGCTTTGGGGATGAAAAACTGTTTTTT.

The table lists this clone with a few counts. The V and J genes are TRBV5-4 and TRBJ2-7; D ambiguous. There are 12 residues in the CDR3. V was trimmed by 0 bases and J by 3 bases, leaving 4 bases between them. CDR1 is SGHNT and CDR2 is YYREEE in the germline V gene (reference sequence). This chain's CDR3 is CASSLVGYEQYF. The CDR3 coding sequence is TGTGCCAGCAGCTTGGTGGGCTACGAGCAGTACTTC.

CDR3 nucleotides: TGTGCCAGCAGTCGCCTCGGCGAGCAGTACTTC. Its translation is CASSRLGEQYF. The chain recombines TRBV6-1 with TRBJ2-7, with D uncertain. CDR1 is MNHNS and CDR2 is SASEGT in the germline V gene. Between the trimmed V and J ends, which lost 5 bases and 6 bases, there was a span of 8 bases. This CDR3 has 11 amino acids.

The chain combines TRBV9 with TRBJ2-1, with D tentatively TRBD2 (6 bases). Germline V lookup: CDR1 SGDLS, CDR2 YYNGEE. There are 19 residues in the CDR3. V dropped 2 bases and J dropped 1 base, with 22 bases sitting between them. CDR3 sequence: CASSVWSGAGRASYNEQFF. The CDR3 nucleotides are TGTGCCAGCAGCGTTTGGTCAGGTGCGGGGCGGGCTTCCTACAATGAGCAGTTCTTC.

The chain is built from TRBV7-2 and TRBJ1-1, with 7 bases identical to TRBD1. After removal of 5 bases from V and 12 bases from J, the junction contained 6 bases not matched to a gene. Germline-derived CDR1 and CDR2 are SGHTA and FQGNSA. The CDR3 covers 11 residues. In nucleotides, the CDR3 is TGTGCCAGCAGCCTCCGGGACAGAACTTTCTTT. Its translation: CASSLRDRTFF. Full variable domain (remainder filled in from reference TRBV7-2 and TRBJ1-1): GAGVSQSPSNKVTEKGKDVELRCDPISGHTALYWYRQSLGQGLEFLIYFQGNSAPDKSGLPSDRFSAERTGGSVSTLTIQRTQQEDSAVYLCASSLRDRTFFGQGTRLTVV.

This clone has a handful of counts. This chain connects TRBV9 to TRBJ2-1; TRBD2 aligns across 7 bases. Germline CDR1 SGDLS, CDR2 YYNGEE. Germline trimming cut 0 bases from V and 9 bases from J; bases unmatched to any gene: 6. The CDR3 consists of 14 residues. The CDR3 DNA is TGTGCCAGCAGCGTAGATGGACTAGTGGCTGAGCAGTTCTTC. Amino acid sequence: CASSVDGLVAEQFF.

The CDR3 DNA reads TGTGCCAGCAGCTCTAATGGCAGGAACACTGAAGCTTTCTTT. Amino acid sequence: CASSSNGRNTEAFF. This chain connects TRBV7-2 to TRBJ1-1; D is undetermined. Trimming shortened V by 4 bases and J by 1 base, and 10 bases separated the two germline ends. The CDR3 runs 14 residues. CDR1 is SGHTA and CDR2 is FQGNSA in the germline V gene.

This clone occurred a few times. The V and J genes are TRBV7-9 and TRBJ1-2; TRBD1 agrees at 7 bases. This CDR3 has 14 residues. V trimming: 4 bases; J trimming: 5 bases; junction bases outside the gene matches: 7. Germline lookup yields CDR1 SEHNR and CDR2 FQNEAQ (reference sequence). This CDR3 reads CASSSLDRRYGYTF. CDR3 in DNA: TGTGCCAGCAGCTCCCTGGACAGGAGATATGGCTACACCTTC.

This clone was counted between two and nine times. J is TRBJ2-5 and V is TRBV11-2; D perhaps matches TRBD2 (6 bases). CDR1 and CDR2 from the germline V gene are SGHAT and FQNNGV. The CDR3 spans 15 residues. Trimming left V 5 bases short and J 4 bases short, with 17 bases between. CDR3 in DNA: TGTGCCAGCAGCCTACGTCCTCAGGGAGGAGAGACCCAGTACTTC. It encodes CASSLRPQGGETQYF.

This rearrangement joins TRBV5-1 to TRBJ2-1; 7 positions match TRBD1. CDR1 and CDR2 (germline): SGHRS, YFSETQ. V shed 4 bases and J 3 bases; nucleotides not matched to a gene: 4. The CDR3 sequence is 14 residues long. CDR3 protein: CASSGTANYNEQFF. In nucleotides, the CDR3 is TGCGCCAGCAGCGGGACAGCAAACTACAATGAGCAGTTCTTC.

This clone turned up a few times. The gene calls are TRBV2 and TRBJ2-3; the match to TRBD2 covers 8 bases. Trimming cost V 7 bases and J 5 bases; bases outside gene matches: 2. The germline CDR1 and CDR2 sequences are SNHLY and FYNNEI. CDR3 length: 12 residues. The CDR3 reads CASKAGEDTQYF. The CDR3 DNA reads TGTGCCAGCAAAGCGGGAGAAGATACGCAGTATTTT.

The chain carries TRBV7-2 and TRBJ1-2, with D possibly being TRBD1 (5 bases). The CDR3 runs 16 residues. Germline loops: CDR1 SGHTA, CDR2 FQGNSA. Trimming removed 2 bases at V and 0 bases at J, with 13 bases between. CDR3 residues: CASSLLGLTANYGYTF. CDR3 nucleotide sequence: TGTGCCAGCAGCTTATTGGGTTTGACAGCTAACTATGGCTACACCTTC.

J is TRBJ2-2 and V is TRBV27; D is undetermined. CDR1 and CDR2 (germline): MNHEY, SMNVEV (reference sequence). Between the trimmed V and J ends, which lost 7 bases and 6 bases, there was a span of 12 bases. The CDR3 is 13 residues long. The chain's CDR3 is CASNHLGAGELFF. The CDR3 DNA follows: TGTGCCAGCAACCACCTAGGCGCCGGGGAGCTGTTTTTT.

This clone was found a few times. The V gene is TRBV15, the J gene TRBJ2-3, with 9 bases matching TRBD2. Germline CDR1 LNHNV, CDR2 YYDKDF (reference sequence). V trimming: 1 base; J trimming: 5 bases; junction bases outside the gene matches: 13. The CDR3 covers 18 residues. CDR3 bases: TGTGCCACCAGCAGAGTCCGGGCTAGCGGGACCGTTGAAGATACGCAGTATTTT. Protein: CATSRVRASGTVEDTQYF.

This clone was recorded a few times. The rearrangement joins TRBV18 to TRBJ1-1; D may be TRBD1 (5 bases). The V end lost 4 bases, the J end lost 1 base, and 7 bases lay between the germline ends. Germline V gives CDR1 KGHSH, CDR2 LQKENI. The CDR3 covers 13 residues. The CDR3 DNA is TGTGCCAGCTCACGGGACGGGAACACTGAAGCTTTCTTT. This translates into CASSRDGNTEAFF.

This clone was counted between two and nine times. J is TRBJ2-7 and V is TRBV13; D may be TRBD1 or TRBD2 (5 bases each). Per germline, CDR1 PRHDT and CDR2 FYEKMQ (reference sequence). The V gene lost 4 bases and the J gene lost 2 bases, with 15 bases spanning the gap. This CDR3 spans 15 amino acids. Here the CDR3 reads CASSSKGPGAYEQYF. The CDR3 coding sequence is TGTGCCAGCAGCTCGAAGGGGCCCGGGGCCTACGAGCAGTACTTC.

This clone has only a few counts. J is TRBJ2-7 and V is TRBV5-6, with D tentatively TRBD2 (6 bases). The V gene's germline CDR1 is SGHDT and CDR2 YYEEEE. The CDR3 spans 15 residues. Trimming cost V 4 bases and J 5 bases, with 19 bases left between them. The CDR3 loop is CASSPINRPSDEQYF. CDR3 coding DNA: TGTGCCAGCAGCCCTATCAACCGACCTAGCGACGAGCAGTACTTC.

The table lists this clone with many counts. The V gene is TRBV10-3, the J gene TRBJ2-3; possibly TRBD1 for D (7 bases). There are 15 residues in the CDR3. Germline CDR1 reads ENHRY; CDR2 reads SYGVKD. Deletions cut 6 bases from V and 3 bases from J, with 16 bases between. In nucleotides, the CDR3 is TGTGCCATCAGATCTACAGGGGCGGGGACAGATACGCAGTATTTT. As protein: CAIRSTGAGTDTQYF.